The 27 T cell receptor beta chains in this list originate from one sample, sequenced in a study of blood T cells in healthy people across ages (dated by TCRdb to about 2015). The library was obtained by 5' RACE. Data came from an Illumina HiSeq 2500. A second PCR of roughly 6 to 11 cycles was run with a J-beta primer mix and a sample-barcoded 5' primer. In TCRdb, the public reads were trimmed at Q25 with fastp and aligned with MiXCR, with productive beta chains retained. Each entry merges the rows of one CDR3 protein and shows their most common DNA and genes. A total of around 870,000 distinct CDR3 sequences appear in this sample, less than 35% of them only once. The biggest ten clones account for roughly a sixth of the sample. The sequenced material came from blood. Receptor source: a woman aged 80 or older in good health.

The rearrangement uses TRBV29-1 and TRBJ1-1; TRBD1 aligns across 7 bases. This CDR3 spans 14 amino acids. V trimming: 6 bases; J trimming: 10 bases; junction bases outside the gene matches: 17. Germline values: CDR1 SQVTM, CDR2 ANQGSEA. The CDR3 sequence: CSVRPRQGEGRAFF. The CDR3, as DNA: TGCAGCGTCCGTCCCCGACAGGGAGAGGGTAGAGCTTTCTTT. Supplemented by reference TRBV29-1 and TRBJ1-1, the full variable domain reads SAVISQKPSRDICQRGTSLTIQCQVDSQVTMMFWYRQQPGQSLTLIATANQGSEATYESGFVIDKFPISRPNLTFSTLTVSNMSPEDSSIYLCSVRPRQGEGRAFFGQGTRLTVV.

This clonotype was detected many times. The chain couples TRBV24-1 to TRBJ2-5, with D possibly matching TRBD1 (6 bases). This CDR3 has 17 amino acids. Trimming pared 1 base from V and 0 bases from J, leaving 14 bases between. Germline assignment: CDR1 KGHDR and CDR2 SFDVKD. The CDR3 protein is CATSDFSGASDQETQYF. CDR3 coding DNA: TGTGCCACCAGTGATTTTTCAGGGGCCTCCGACCAAGAGACCCAGTACTTC.

The chain links TRBV5-1 to TRBJ1-1; 10 nucleotides match TRBD1. CDR1 is SGHRS, CDR2 YFSETQ, per germline. The CDR3 runs 17 residues. After removal of 2 bases from V and 0 bases from J, the junction contained 7 bases not matched to a gene. The CDR3 DNA follows: TGCGCCAGCAGCTTTCTCCGGGACAGGGGTCTGAACACTGAAGCTTTCTTT. Its translation is CASSFLRDRGLNTEAFF. The full variable domain, with the rest looked up from reference TRBV5-1 and TRBJ1-1, is KAGVTQTPRYLIKTRGQQVTLSCSPISGHRSVSWYQQTPGQGLQFLFEYFSETQRNKGNFPGRFSGRQFSNSRSEMNVSTLELGDSALYLCASSFLRDRGLNTEAFFGQGTRLTVV.

This rearrangement joins TRBV12-3 or TRBV12-4 to TRBJ2-2; D remains ambiguous. Trimming removed 7 bases from V and 2 bases from J, with 5 bases in between. The CDR3 runs 12 residues. CDR3 coding DNA: TGTGCCAGCACCCATAACACCGGGGAGCTGTTTTTT. It translates to CASTHNTGELFF.

With regard to this clonotype: Possible read error: a much larger clone is one base away. The chain recombines TRBV7-2 with TRBJ2-3; D uncertain. Between the trimmed V and J ends, which lost 4 bases and 1 base, there was a span of 12 bases. CDR1 SGHTA and CDR2 FQGNSA come from the germline V gene. The CDR3 spans 15 residues. CDR3 protein: CASSWRWQGTDTQYF. CDR3 coding DNA: TGTGCCAGCAGCTGGAGATGGCAGGGCACAGATACGCAGTATTTT. The full variable domain, rest sourced from reference TRBV7-2 and TRBJ2-3, is GAGVSQSPSNKVTEKGKDVELRCDPISGHTALYWYRQSLGQGLEFLIYFQGNSAPDKSGLPSDRFSAERTGGSVSTLTIQRTQQEDSAVYLCASSWRWQGTDTQYFGPGTRLTVL.

The rearrangement uses TRBV28 and TRBJ1-5; a possible D gene is TRBD1 (6 bases). Between the trimmed V and J ends, which lost 3 bases and 2 bases, there was a span of 8 bases. The germline V gene has CDR1 MDHEN and CDR2 SYDVKM. This CDR3 has 14 residues. The CDR3 bases are TGTGCCAGCAGTTTTGCAGGGGGCAATCAGCCCCAGCATTTT. Residues: CASSFAGGNQPQHF.

V and J are TRBV29-1 and TRBJ2-7; possibly TRBD2 for D (5 bases). TRBJ2-4 explains the end of the DNA better; the J call may be wrong. This CDR3 has 11 residues. Germline CDR1 SQVTM, CDR2 ANQGSEA. The CDR3 spells CSAGSENIQYF. In DNA form, the CDR3 reads TGCAGCGCGGGGTCGGAAAACATTCAGTACTTC.

This clonotype has a count of ten or more. The chain has TRBV9 and TRBJ1-2; D gene ambiguous. There are 11 residues in the CDR3. CDR1 is SGDLS, CDR2 YYNGEE, per germline. V gave up 3 bases and J gave up 8 bases, with 8 bases separating them. The chain's CDR3 is CASSDLIGYTF. For the CDR3, the DNA is TGTGCCAGCAGCGACCTGATAGGCTACACCTTC.

This clonotype was detected many times. The chain combines TRBV29-1 with TRBJ2-1; no definite D call. CDR1 and CDR2 (germline): SQVTM, ANQGSEA. CDR3 length equals 13 residues. With 3 bases removed from V and 5 bases from J, the gap between germline ends came to 11 bases. CDR3 sequence reads: CSVEVGQHNEQFF. Here the CDR3 DNA reads TGCAGCGTTGAGGTCGGGCAGCACAATGAGCAGTTCTTC.

This clonotype was observed a handful of times. This chain joins TRBV3-1 and TRBJ1-1, with a weak D call TRBD1 (6 bases). The V end lost 2 bases, the J end lost 1 base, and 8 bases lay between the germline ends. Germline assignment: CDR1 LGHDT and CDR2 YNNKEL (reference sequence). CDR3 length: 14 amino acids. The CDR3 spells CASSQNRANTEAFF. CDR3 coding DNA: TGTGCCAGCAGCCAAAACAGGGCGAACACTGAAGCTTTCTTT.

At least ten counts were recorded for this clonotype. The chain joins TRBV5-1 to TRBJ2-3; weak D call: TRBD1 (5 bases). The germline gives CDR1 SGHRS, CDR2 YFSETQ. The V end was cut by 0 bases, the J end by 4 bases, with 15 bases between. CDR3 length equals 16 residues. The DNA of the CDR3 is TGCGCCAGCAGCTTGGCGTCCGACAGCAGGGCAGATACGCAGTATTTT. Residues: CASSLASDSRADTQYF.

The genes are TRBV28 and TRBJ1-2, with D possibly matching TRBD1 (5 bases). Germline CDR1 reads MDHEN; CDR2 reads SYDVKM. The V end lost 5 bases, the J end lost 6 bases, and 10 bases lay between the germline ends. The CDR3 length is 12 residues. CDR3 sequence reads: CASSPRQNGYTF. CDR3 sequence (DNA): TGTGCCAGCAGTCCCAGACAGAATGGCTACACCTTC.

About this clonotype: One end of the junction varies from germline; a read error may be responsible. The chain combines TRBV7-2 with TRBJ1-3; D remains unclear. This CDR3 spans 14 amino acids. The germline gives CDR1 SGHTA, CDR2 FQGNSA. The CDR3 loop is CASSKDPSGSTIYF. CDR3 DNA: TGTGCCAGCAGCAAGGATCCATCTGGAAGCACCATATATTTT.

The chain links TRBV7-2 to TRBJ1-2; D gene uncertain. Deletions cut 1 base from V and 3 bases from J, with 6 bases between. The CDR3 is made up of 13 amino acids. The germline gives CDR1 SGHTA, CDR2 FQGNSA. CDR3 coding DNA: TGTACCAGCAGCTTAGATTTCTACTATGGCTACACCTTC. It is translated as CTSSLDFYYGYTF. Together with reference TRBV7-2 and TRBJ1-2, the CDR3 gives the full variable domain: GAGVSQSPSNKVTEKGKDVELRCDPISGHTALYWYRQSLGQGLEFLIYFQGNSAPDKSGLPSDRFSAERTGGSVSTLTIQRTQQEDSAVYLCTSSLDFYYGYTFGSGTRLTVV.

This clonotype was recorded many times. The rearrangement uses TRBV5-1 and TRBJ1-2, with D unresolved. Germline V CDR1 and CDR2: SGHRS, YFSETQ. The V and J ends lost 0 bases and 7 bases respectively, with 10 bases between them. The CDR3 has 13 residues. For the CDR3, the DNA is TGCGCCAGCAGCTTGGGAGGAGACGGTGGCTACACCTTC. This codes for CASSLGGDGGYTF.

This clonotype was seen more than once but under ten times. The rearrangement links TRBV6-2 or TRBV6-3 to TRBJ2-5; D is tentatively TRBD1 or TRBD2 (5 bases each). The J call is doubtful: the DNA matches TRBJ2-7 better. Per germline, CDR1 MNHEY and CDR2 SVGEGT. The CDR3 has 19 residues. This CDR3 is CASSSKRPRSEGTEIEQYF. DNA for the CDR3: TGTGCCAGCAGTTCCAAACGCCCTAGGTCTGAGGGGACGGAGATCGAGCAGTACTTC.

Ten or more counts support this clonotype. This chain connects TRBV3-1 to TRBJ2-1; D uncertain. The CDR3 has 12 residues. V lost 4 bases, J lost 5 bases, and 6 bases lay in between. Germline V gene sequence: CDR1 LGHDT, CDR2 YNNKEL (reference sequence). The CDR3 protein is CASSRTNNEQFF. The CDR3 DNA follows: TGTGCCAGCAGCCGGACGAACAATGAGCAGTTCTTC.

This rearrangement joins TRBV2 to TRBJ2-6; D tentatively fits TRBD1 or TRBD2 (5 bases each). V lost 7 bases and J 0 bases, leaving 19 bases between the germline ends. CDR1 is SNHLY and CDR2 is FYNNEI in the germline V gene. The CDR3 runs 18 residues. The CDR3 spells CASTGPQGAGSGANVLTF. The CDR3 region has the DNA TGTGCCAGCACTGGGCCTCAGGGTGCGGGCTCTGGGGCCAACGTCCTGACTTTC. The entire variable domain, with the rest obtained from reference TRBV2 and TRBJ2-6, is as follows: EPEVTQTPSHQVTQMGQEVILRCVPISNHLYFYWYRQILGQKVEFLVSFYNNEISEKSEIFDDQFSVERPDGSNFTLKIRSTKLEDSAMYFCASTGPQGAGSGANVLTFGAGSRLTVL.

In its sample, this clonotype was seen many times. The chain joins TRBV3-1 to TRBJ2-3; D call uncertain. The CDR3 spans 13 residues. V lost 4 bases and J lost 2, with 7 bases in between. Germline-derived CDR1 and CDR2 are LGHDT and YNNKEL (reference sequence). This chain's CDR3 is CASSRLNTDTQYF. CDR3 DNA: TGTGCCAGCAGCCGACTGAACACAGATACGCAGTATTTT.

This clonotype was counted at least ten times. The genes are TRBV5-1 and TRBJ2-3, with D perhaps TRBD1 or TRBD2 (5 bases each). V was trimmed by 0 bases and J by 2 bases, leaving 16 bases between them. Looked up from germline, CDR1 is SGHRS and CDR2 is YFSETQ. The length of the CDR3 is 17 residues. CDR3 loop: CASSLAVGTTYTDTQYF. The CDR3 DNA reads as TGCGCCAGCAGCTTGGCCGTAGGGACCACCTACACAGATACGCAGTATTTT.

The J gene is TRBJ1-1, the V gene TRBV12-3 or TRBV12-4, with no clear D. The CDR3 is 16 amino acids. Trimming cost V 7 bases and J 1 base, with 19 bases left between them. Written as DNA, the CDR3 is TGTGCCAGCACCATAACCTACATGATGGGGAACACTGAAGCTTTCTTT. As protein: CASTITYMMGNTEAFF.

This clonotype has more than one count but fewer than ten. A much larger clone lies one base from this, so it may be a read error. The V gene is TRBV7-2, the J gene TRBJ2-5; 16 bases map to TRBD2. The V gene's germline CDR1 is SGHTA and CDR2 FQGNSA. V trimming: 5 bases; J trimming: 4 bases; junction bases outside the gene matches: 7. CDR3 length: 17 amino acids. The CDR3 coding sequence is TGTGCCAGCAGCCTTTACGGGACTAGCGGGAGGGGAGAGACCCAGTACTTC. Translating gives CASSLYGTSGRGETQYF.

Comment on this clonotype: A junction end diverges from the germline sequence, so it may reflect a read error. The chain uses TRBV12-3 or TRBV12-4 and TRBJ1-2, with D possibly being TRBD1 (5 bases). The CDR3 runs to 14 residues. The DNA for the CDR3 is TGTGCCAGCAGGTACCAGGGCTCTAACTATAGCTACACCTTC. Residues: CASRYQGSNYSYTF.

To note about this clonotype: A much bigger clone sits one base away, suggesting this may be a read error. This rearrangement joins TRBV5-1 to TRBJ1-5; 10 nucleotides match TRBD1. CDR3 length: 15 residues. Germline CDR1 SGHRS, CDR2 YFSETQ. Trimming removed 0 bases from V and 7 bases from J; junction bases left unmatched: 4. Here the CDR3 DNA reads TGCGCCAGCAGCTTGGCCGGGACAGGGGTCCAGCCCCAGCATTTT. Its translation is CASSLAGTGVQPQHF.

The chain carries TRBV7-2 and TRBJ2-7; a possible D gene is TRBD2 (6 bases). CDR1 is SGHTA, CDR2 FQGNSA, per germline. The germline V and J ends were trimmed by 5 bases and 10 bases, with 21 bases remaining between them. This CDR3 has 14 amino acids. CDR3 DNA sequence: TGTGCCAGCAGCCCTCGTTCTACCGCGGAGGGCCAGTACTTC. Translation: CASSPRSTAEGQYF.

This clonotype was seen at least ten times. CDR3 residues: CASSKGLANNEQFF. The CDR3 nucleotides read TGTGCCAGCAGCAAGGGACTAGCAAACAATGAGCAGTTCTTC. The genes are TRBV21-1 and TRBJ2-1; the table assigns TRBD2, which was not confirmed against the DNA. TRBV21-1 is a pseudogene locus. The CDR3 consists of 14 residues.

This clonotype has a count of ten or more. DNA for the CDR3: TGTGCCAGCAGCCGGGGGACAGGTCCACAAGAGACCCAGTACTTC. Translated, it gives CASSRGTGPQETQYF. V usage is TRBV4-2 and J usage is TRBJ2-5; TRBD1 matches 8 bases. V lost 4 bases, J lost 2 bases, and 6 bases stayed unmatched. In germline, CDR1 is LGHNA, CDR2 YNFKEQ. The CDR3 totals 15 residues.